A selection of T cell receptor beta chains follows, all from one sample in a study of blood T cell repertoires in COVID-19. TCRdb's table, derived via immunoSEQ multiplex PCR, lists solely in-frame clones and lacks some. The sample consists of 300,000 to 350,000 clones, about 90% of them appearing once. Sequencing input: PBMCs or T cells enriched from blood (not recorded which). The receptors come from a woman under 40 who had been exposed to COVID-19. Each CDR3 is given with its conserved first and last residue. D genes are given only for firm matches. Clone size appears in some rows only: once, few, many, or a class for an expanded clone.

- TRBJ1-4 TRBD1 TRBV6-1 CASSDYTGGGEKLFF TGTGCCAGCAGTGATTATACAGGGGGAGGTGAAAAACTGTTTTTT
- TRBJ2-3 - TRBV13 CASSFQDTQYF TGTGCCAGCAGCTTTCAAGATACGCAGTATTTT
- TRBJ2-7 TRBD1 TRBV29-1 CSVGFGTGSYEQYF TGCAGCGTTGGCTTCGGGACAGGGTCCTACGAGCAGTACTTC
- TRBJ1-5 - TRBV18 CASSPAGDQPQHF TGTGCCAGCTCACCAGCAGGGGATCAGCCCCAGCATTTT
- TRBJ1-1 TRBD1 TRBV29-1 CSTSQGALLNTEAFF TGCAGCACCTCACAGGGGGCCCTTTTGAACACTGAAGCTTTCTTT
- TRBJ1-1 TRBD1 TRBV5-1 CASSFRFTGGTEAFF TGCGCCAGCAGCTTTAGGTTTACAGGGGGGACTGAAGCTTTCTTT
- TRBJ1-2 - TRBV7-9 CASSLGGLNYGYTF TGTGCCAGCAGCTTAGGGGGACTCAACTATGGCTACACCTTC
- TRBJ1-5 - TRBV6-5 CASMANQPQHF TGTGCCAGCATGGCAAACCAGCCCCAGCATTTT
- TRBJ1-5 TRBD1 TRBV28 CASNPQGAGQPQHF TGTGCCAGCAATCCACAGGGGGCAGGACAGCCCCAGCATTTT
- TRBJ2-3 TRBD2 TRBV7-9 CASSPIAGEDTDTQYF TGTGCCAGCAGCCCAATAGCGGGAGAGGACACAGATACGCAGTATTTT
- TRBJ1-6 - TRBV5-1 CASSPTTSGNSPLHF TGCGCCAGCAGCCCGACAACCTCTGGGAATTCACCCCTCCACTTT
few TRBJ1-1 TRBD1 TRBV12-3/TRBV12-4 CASSLNRGREAFF TGTGCCAGCAGTTTGAACAGGGGGCGAGAAGCTTTCTTT
- TRBJ2-5 - TRBV11-3 CASSLGLRDGQETQYF TGTGCCAGCAGCTTAGGCCTACGCGATGGTCAAGAGACCCAGTACTTC
- TRBJ2-3 - TRBV3-1/TRBV3-2 CASSRQTLTGWIQADTQYF TGTGCCAGCAGCCGCCAGACCCTAACAGGGTGGATTCAGGCAGATACGCAGTATTTT
- TRBJ2-1 TRBD2 TRBV5-5 CASSLGLAGYGGGGEQFF TGTGCCAGCAGCTTAGGGCTAGCGGGATACGGCGGGGGTGGTGAGCAGTTCTTC
- TRBJ2-7 TRBD2 TRBV7-2 CASSLAPGLATYEQYF TGTGCCAGCAGCTTGGCTCCGGGACTAGCTACTTACGAGCAGTACTTC
- TRBJ1-2 - TRBV23-1 CASSLPLPEGYTF TGCGCCAGCAGTCTCCCCCTTCCAGAAGGCTACACCTTC
- TRBJ2-4 TRBD2 TRBV7-9 CASSLGGGSGRKNIQYF TGTGCCAGCAGCTTAGGCGGGGGGAGCGGGAGGAAAAACATTCAGTACTTC
- TRBJ1-6 - TRBV7-6 CASSLDRGYNSPLHF TGTGCCAGCAGCTTAGACCGGGGATATAATTCACCCCTCCACTTT
- TRBJ2-1 - TRBV7-7 CASSLAPEANEQFF TGTGCCAGCAGCTTAGCGCCCGAGGCAAATGAGCAGTTCTTC
- TRBJ2-5 - TRBV7-6 CASSSPGGREIGETQYF TGTGCCAGCAGCTCCCCTGGGGGGCGGGAGATTGGAGAGACCCAGTACTTC
- TRBJ2-3 TRBD2 TRBV20-1 CSASGSSGGDTQYF TGCAGTGCTAGTGGGTCTAGCGGAGGAGATACGCAGTATTTT
- TRBJ2-3 TRBD2 TRBV27 CASSLRASGRATFSTDTQYF TGTGCCAGCAGCCTTAGAGCGAGCGGGAGGGCCACATTTAGCACAGATACGCAGTATTTT
- TRBJ2-3 TRBD2 TRBV19 CASSTGTAQGLAGSTDTQYF TGTGCCAGTAGTACAGGGACAGCTCAGGGACTAGCGGGTAGCACAGATACGCAGTATTTT
- TRBJ1-6 TRBD1 TRBV6-5 CASSIQGQVNSPLHF TGTGCCAGCAGTATCCAGGGACAGGTTAATTCACCCCTCCACTTT
- TRBJ1-6 TRBD1 TRBV4-1 CASSPKGQGNNSPLHF TGCGCCAGCAGCCCGAAGGGACAGGGCAATAATTCACCCCTCCACTTT
few TRBJ1-4 - TRBV6-5 CASSLNSGGNEKLFF TGTGCCAGCAGCCTCAACAGTGGTGGTAATGAAAAACTGTTTTTT
- TRBJ1-1 TRBD1 TRBV10-3 CATQTGVGNTEAFF TGTGCCACCCAGACAGGGGTGGGGAACACTGAAGCTTTCTTT
- TRBJ1-2 - TRBV5-8 CASSSRTDTTNYGYTF TGTGCCAGCAGCTCCAGGACAGACACTACCAACTATGGCTACACCTTC
- TRBJ2-7 - TRBV19 CASSIYGRPTYEQYF TGTGCCAGTAGTATTTATGGGAGACCCACCTACGAGCAGTACTTC
- TRBJ1-2 TRBD1 TRBV4-1 CASSQEGDRGYGYTF TGCGCCAGCAGCCAAGAGGGGGACAGGGGCTATGGCTACACCTTC
- TRBJ2-7 TRBD1 TRBV11-3 CASTYLQGTPYEQYF TGTGCCAGCACCTATTTACAGGGGACGCCCTACGAGCAGTACTTC
- TRBJ2-7 TRBD1 TRBV7-6 CASSLDQGVPSYEQYF TGTGCCAGCAGCTTAGATCAGGGGGTTCCCTCCTACGAGCAGTACTTC
- TRBJ2-2 TRBD2 TRBV9 CASSARTSGTGELFF TGTGCCAGCAGCGCCAGAACTAGCGGCACCGGGGAGCTGTTTTTT
- TRBJ2-5 TRBD2 TRBV30 CAWSVSGETQYF TGTGCCTGGAGTGTTAGCGGGGAGACCCAGTACTTC
- TRBJ1-2 - TRBV11-2 CASSLRVYGYTF TGTGCCAGCAGCTTACGGGTCTATGGCTACACCTTC
- TRBJ2-1 TRBD1 TRBV11-1 CASSSITGDNEQFF TGTGCCAGCAGCTCCATAACAGGGGACAATGAGCAGTTCTTC
- TRBJ1-2 - TRBV4-1 CASSPDPRSYTF TGCGCCAGCAGCCCAGACCCTAGGAGCTACACCTTC
- TRBJ2-2 TRBD1 TRBV7-9 CASSLFPQGADTGELFF TGTGCCAGCAGCTTATTCCCACAGGGGGCTGACACCGGGGAGCTGTTTTTT